This T cell receptor (beta chain) is drawn from a study of T cell responses to AZD1222 COVID-19 vaccine. Study-wide results and limits: Donors, mostly white British, included more females; clonal diversity was possibly underestimated.

The table came from immunoSEQ multiplex PCR; TCRdb's copy has only in-frame clones and leaves some out. The sample includes about 150,000 clones, roughly 90% of them seen just once. Turning to this clone: Its antigen remains unidentified.

The receptor's source is an adult who received the AZD1222 COVID-19 vaccine. The sample consisted of peripheral blood, taken 28 days after the second AZD1222 dose.

The CDR3 DNA follows: TGTGCCACCAGCTCTAGGACAGGGTACAATCAGCCCCAGCATTTT. Amino acids: CATSSRTGYNQPQHF. The rearrangement links TRBV15 to TRBJ1-5, with 8 bases identical to TRBD1. The CDR3 covers 15 residues. Trimming at V came to 5 bases and at J to 3 bases, leaving 6 bases not matched to a gene. In germline, CDR1 is LNHNV, CDR2 YYDKDF (reference sequence).